This T cell receptor (beta chain) comes out of a study of blood T cell repertoires in COVID-19. Original processing methods: It was from reference gene primer amplification that nucleated cell counts were estimated. Some clones are missing from TCRdb's copy, which holds only in-frame ones; the method was immunoSEQ multiplex PCR. V and J calls and clone size follow that table, whereas D and trimming were derived from the DNA. The sample consists of about 160,000 clones, over 70% of them appearing once. The germline CDR1 and CDR2 sequences are SEHNR and FQNEAQ (reference sequence). The ends lost 5 bases at V and 3 bases at J; junction bases unmatched: 7. The CDR3 length is 14 residues.

This receptor was identified in a woman of 80 years or more with active or convalescent COVID-19. The chain recombines TRBV7-9 with TRBJ2-7; 7 nucleotides match TRBD1. Sequenced sample: peripheral blood. The CDR3 loop is CASSTTGASYEQYF. In nucleotides, the CDR3 is TGTGCCAGCAGCACTACAGGGGCTAGCTACGAGCAGTACTTC.